A single sample is the source of the 10 T cell receptor beta chains below, sequenced in a study of graft-versus-host responses after intestinal transplantation (dated by TCRdb to 2020 to 2022). Libraries were made using the immunoSEQ multiplex PCR assay. The table was pulled from immuneACCESS by TCRdb, which kept in-frame rearrangements only. Such tables lose some clones; where checked, under half of the loss comes from unresolved V genes, and the rest has no known cause. Within this sample are around 87,000 clones, with around 93% of them counted one time only. Around 0.38% of the sample goes to the ten largest clones. The label giving this sample's time point can be read as: cells obtained before transplantation from donor or recipient. These receptors lack a known antigen. Sequencing was performed on unstimulated CD8+ T cells sorted from spleen or lymph node cells, taken before transplant. These receptors came from a human donor who was the organ donor for an intestinal transplant.

This clone has just a few counts. The chain is built from TRBV5-4 and TRBJ1-1; 9 nucleotides agree with TRBD1. The V gene's germline CDR1 is SGHNT and CDR2 YYREEE (reference sequence). Germline trimming cut 0 bases from V and 13 bases from J; bases unmatched to any gene: 4. The CDR3 runs to 12 residues. This chain's CDR3 is CASSLVGQGFFF. In nucleotides, the CDR3 is TGTGCCAGCAGCTTGGTGGGACAGGGATTTTTCTTT.

The chain has TRBV19 and TRBJ1-5, with TRBD1 as a possible D gene (6 bases). The CDR3 sequence is 14 residues long. The germline CDR1 and CDR2 sequences are LNHDA and SQIVND (reference sequence). Trimming removed 9 bases from V and 2 bases from J, with 14 bases in between. The CDR3 sequence is CASGTGGGNQPQHF. In nucleotides, the CDR3 is TGTGCCAGCGGGACGGGGGGCGGCAATCAGCCCCAGCATTTT.

The J gene is TRBJ1-4, the V gene TRBV29-1; TRBD1 matches at 7 bases. Trimming took 3 bases from V and 8 from J; bases not matched to a gene: 3. CDR1 is SQVTM and CDR2 is ANQGSEA in the germline V gene. The length of the CDR3 is 12 residues. CDR3 in DNA: TGCAGCGTTGAGGAGGGGGCCGAAAAACTGTTTTTT. This encodes CSVEEGAEKLFF. The full variable domain, rest sourced from reference TRBV29-1 and TRBJ1-4, is SAVISQKPSRDICQRGTSLTIQCQVDSQVTMMFWYRQQPGQSLTLIATANQGSEATYESGFVIDKFPISRPNLTFSTLTVSNMSPEDSSIYLCSVEEGAEKLFFGSGTQLSVL.

J is TRBJ2-5 and V is TRBV5-4; perhaps TRBD1 as D (6 bases). V was pared by 0 bases and J by 5 bases, with 11 bases between. The length of the CDR3 is 14 residues. The germline V gene has CDR1 SGHNT and CDR2 YYREEE (reference sequence). This CDR3 reads CASSLGRGGETQYF. The CDR3 DNA sequence: TGTGCCAGCAGCTTGGGCAGGGGCGGGGAGACCCAGTACTTC.

V is TRBV5-6 and J is TRBJ2-7; D perhaps matches TRBD1 (6 bases). This CDR3 has 16 residues. V lost 2 bases and J lost 3, with 18 bases in between. CDR1 SGHDT and CDR2 YYEEEE come from the germline V gene. CDR3 amino acids: CASSLSSQGMGYEQYF. The CDR3 DNA reads TGTGCCAGCAGCTTAAGTTCACAGGGTATGGGCTACGAGCAGTACTTC.

The V gene is TRBV4-3, the J gene TRBJ2-1, with D possibly matching TRBD1 (6 bases). V lost 4 bases and J 3 bases, leaving 19 bases between the germline ends. This CDR3 spans 17 amino acids. Looked up from germline, CDR1 is LGHNA and CDR2 is YSLEER. CDR3 protein: CASSPGVGTSYYNEQFF. CDR3 coding DNA: TGCGCCAGCAGCCCAGGCGTAGGGACATCGTACTACAATGAGCAGTTCTTC.

V and J are TRBV4-3 and TRBJ2-7; D is unresolved. Germline loops: CDR1 LGHNA, CDR2 YSLEER. The V gene lost 0 bases and the J gene lost 3 bases, with 12 bases spanning the gap. The length of the CDR3 is 15 residues. Here the CDR3 DNA reads TGCGCCAGCAGCCAAGATTGGCTGAACAACTACGAGCAGTACTTC. It codes for CASSQDWLNNYEQYF.

This clone was seen just once. The rearrangement links TRBV4-2 to TRBJ2-1; a weak D match, TRBD2 (7 bases). V lost 5 bases, J lost 2 bases, and 10 bases lay in between. The CDR3 runs to 14 residues. Per germline, CDR1 LGHNA and CDR2 YNFKEQ. CDR3 in amino acids: CASSEGGTYNEQFF. The CDR3 bases are TGTGCCAGCAGCGAGGGGGGGACCTACAATGAGCAGTTCTTC.

The rearrangement links TRBV29-1 to TRBJ1-3; tentative D call: TRBD1 (6 bases). V was cut by 6 bases and J by 0 bases, with 9 bases left in between. The CDR3 runs to 13 residues. In germline, CDR1 is SQVTM, CDR2 ANQGSEA. Here the CDR3 reads CSVRGSSGNTIYF. The CDR3 DNA sequence: TGCAGCGTCAGGGGTAGCTCTGGAAACACCATATATTTT.

V is TRBV4-2 and J is TRBJ1-4, with D unresolved. CDR1 is LGHNA and CDR2 is YNFKEQ in the germline V gene. The ends were cut back, 3 bases at V and 3 bases at J, with 14 bases in the middle. The CDR3 runs to 16 residues. The DNA of the CDR3 is TGTGCCAGCAGCCAGACGGGAGGAGGCTCTAATGAAAAACTGTTTTTT. Encoded protein: CASSQTGGGSNEKLFF.